The rows below give T cell receptor beta chains drawn from one sample of a study of control samples from healthy donors and cancer patients. Using immunoSEQ multiplex PCR, the repertoire was profiled, and TCRdb retains in-frame clones only, with some absent. The sample shows approximately 100,000 clones, 75% to 90% of them seen only once. Source material: PBMCs. Receptors were obtained from a man aged 60 to 75 with lung cancer. Both conserved end residues are part of each CDR3. Each record gives: J gene, CDR3 length, V gene, clone size, D gene, CDR3 protein, CDR3 DNA. D genes are given only for firm matches. Clone size appears in some rows only: once, few, many, or a class for an expanded clone.

>TRBJ2-7|16|TRBV10-3|NA|NA
CAISEPGLGLPYEQYF
TGTGCCATCAGTGAGCCCGGGCTGGGGCTCCCCTACGAGCAGTACTTC
>TRBJ1-1|14|TRBV16|NA|NA
CASSQSSSRAEAFF
TGTGCCAGCAGCCAATCTTCCTCGAGGGCCGAAGCTTTCTTT
>TRBJ2-1|16|TRBV9|NA|TRBD1
CASSGKQGALGNEQFF
TGTGCCAGCAGCGGAAAACAGGGGGCCCTGGGCAATGAGCAGTTCTTC
>TRBJ1-4|15|TRBV3-1/TRBV3-2|NA|TRBD1
CASSPEDRGGEKLFF
TGTGCCAGCAGCCCTGAGGACAGGGGAGGTGAAAAACTGTTTTTT
>TRBJ2-3|14|TRBV6-5|once|TRBD1
CASSTDRGADTQYF
TGTGCCAGCAGTACAGACAGGGGAGCAGATACGCAGTATTTT
>TRBJ1-3|15|TRBV25-1|NA|TRBD1
CASSEYGTGGNTIYF
TGTGCCAGCAGTGAATATGGGACAGGGGGAAACACCATATATTTT
>TRBJ1-1|14|TRBV19|NA|TRBD1
CASMGNRGETEAFF
TGTGCCAGTATGGGGAACAGGGGCGAAACTGAAGCTTTCTTT
>TRBJ2-5|18|TRBV15|NA|TRBD2
CATSLGASGGGLQETQYF
TGTGCCACCAGCCTTGGGGCTAGCGGGGGAGGTTTACAAGAGACCCAGTACTTC
>TRBJ2-2|17|TRBV27|NA|TRBD2
CATSPQPRGGRTGELFF
TGCGCCACCAGTCCCCAACCGCGGGGGGGCCGGACCGGGGAGCTGTTTTTT
>TRBJ2-7|14|TRBV29-1|NA|TRBD2
CSVAWVSGGYEQYF
TGCAGCGTTGCTTGGGTTAGCGGGGGATACGAGCAGTACTTC
>TRBJ2-3|18|TRBV23-1|NA|TRBD2
CASSQSRGLAGETDTQYF
TGCGCCAGCAGTCAATCGAGGGGACTAGCGGGGGAAACAGATACGCAGTATTTT
>TRBJ1-2|17|TRBV7-8|NA|NA
CASSLVLRQTFNYGYTF
TGTGCCAGCAGCTTAGTATTAAGGCAGACATTTAACTATGGCTACACCTTC
>TRBJ1-4|14|TRBV7-2|NA|NA
CASSLGGSNEKLFF
TGTGCCAGCAGCTTAGGGGGGAGTAATGAAAAACTGTTTTTT
>TRBJ1-1|12|TRBV7-8|NA|NA
CASSFTWGEAFF
TGTGCCAGCAGCTTTACCTGGGGGGAGGCTTTCTTT
>TRBJ1-1|13|TRBV10-3|NA|NA
CAITLEPNTEAFF
TGTGCCATCACCCTAGAACCGAACACTGAAGCTTTCTTT
>TRBJ2-5|16|TRBV4-1|NA|NA
CASSPPPRLEGETQYF
TGCGCCAGCAGCCCCCCGCCGAGGTTGGAGGGAGAGACCCAGTACTTC
>TRBJ1-1|13|TRBV27|NA|NA
CASSFSRGTEAFF
TGTGCCAGCAGTTTTTCTAGGGGGACTGAAGCTTTCTTT
>TRBJ2-7|17|TRBV4-2|NA|TRBD2
CASSQEGGTSGSYEQYF
TGTGCCAGCAGCCAAGAAGGAGGGACTAGCGGATCCTACGAGCAGTACTTC
>TRBJ1-1|13|TRBV12-5|NA|TRBD1
CASGLQGSAEAFF
TGTGCTAGTGGTTTACAGGGGAGTGCTGAAGCTTTCTTT
>TRBJ2-4|16|TRBV5-5|NA|NA
CASSLYQTLAKNIQYF
TGTGCCAGCAGCTTGTACCAGACACTAGCCAAAAACATTCAGTACTTC
>TRBJ1-1|14|TRBV19|NA|NA
CASSIQGKQPEAFF
TGTGCCAGTAGTATCCAGGGTAAACAACCTGAAGCTTTCTTT
>TRBJ2-7|16|TRBV2|NA|TRBD1
CASSEPTGGHSYEQYF
TGTGCCAGCAGTGAACCGACAGGGGGCCACTCCTACGAGCAGTACTTC
>TRBJ1-6|15|TRBV7-8|NA|NA
CASSLGEGPQTTLHF
TGTGCCAGCAGCTTAGGAGAAGGCCCTCAAACGACCCTCCACTTT
>TRBJ1-2|13|TRBV24-1|NA|NA
CATYGGPSYGYTF
TGTGCCACCTATGGGGGACCGAGCTATGGCTACACCTTC
>TRBJ2-5|13|TRBV5-1|NA|NA
CASSSGPSGAQYF
TGCGCCAGCAGCTCCGGGCCCTCCGGGGCCCAGTACTTC
>TRBJ1-1|16|TRBV5-1|NA|TRBD1
CASSLQGTDLNTEAFF
TGCGCCAGCAGCCTACAAGGGACAGATTTGAACACTGAAGCTTTCTTT
>TRBJ1-2|14|TRBV7-9|NA|TRBD1
CASSRLTGNYGYTF
TGTGCCAGCAGCCGACTGACAGGGAACTATGGCTACACCTTC
>TRBJ1-2|14|TRBV9|NA|NA
CASSVDRGSYGYTF
TGTGCCAGCAGCGTAGACCGGGGGTCCTATGGCTACACCTTC
>TRBJ1-5|14|TRBV4-2|NA|NA
CASSHGTDNQPQHF
TGTGCCAGCAGCCACGGGACGGATAATCAGCCCCAGCATTTT
>TRBJ1-2|15|TRBV4-1|many|TRBD1
CASSLPTGGNYGYTF
TGCGCCAGCAGCTTACCGACAGGGGGCAACTATGGCTACACCTTC
>TRBJ2-3|14|TRBV19|NA|NA
CASSITSSTDTQYF
TGTGCCAGTAGTATCACTAGCAGTACAGATACGCAGTATTTT
>TRBJ1-2|13|TRBV7-6|NA|NA
CASTLVGGSGYTF
TGTGCCAGCACACTCGTCGGGGGATCTGGCTACACCTTC
>TRBJ1-5|14|TRBV5-6|NA|NA
CASSLGGKVQPQHF
TGTGCCAGCAGCTTGGGGGGAAAAGTTCAGCCCCAGCATTTT
>TRBJ1-3|16|TRBV18|NA|NA
CASSPTDSDSGNTIYF
TGTGCCAGCTCACCAACAGACTCAGACTCTGGAAACACCATATATTTT
>TRBJ1-2|13|TRBV6-5|NA|NA
CASSLLRGYGYTF
TGTGCCAGCAGTTTACTCAGAGGATATGGCTACACCTTC
>TRBJ1-2|15|TRBV2|NA|NA
CASSDGGGIFYGYTF
TGTGCCAGCAGTGACGGTGGCGGGATTTTCTATGGCTACACCTTC
>TRBJ2-3|11|TRBV18|few|NA
CASSLTDTQYF
TGTGCCAGCTCACTCACAGATACGCAGTATTTT
>TRBJ1-4|13|TRBV29-1|NA|NA
CSAAGTDYEKLFF
TGCAGCGCCGCCGGGACGGATTACGAAAAACTGTTTTTT
>TRBJ2-1|15|TRBV9|NA|NA
CASSVEDSTYNEQFF
TGTGCCAGCAGCGTAGAGGACAGTACCTACAATGAGCAGTTCTTC
>TRBJ2-3|16|TRBV4-1|NA|NA
CASSQDERGGWNTQYF
TGCGCCAGCAGCCAAGATGAGAGGGGTGGTTGGAATACGCAGTATTTT
>TRBJ2-7|16|TRBV11-2|NA|NA
CASSSGRRQQGYEQYF
TGTGCCAGCAGCTCAGGGCGGAGGCAACAAGGCTACGAGCAGTACTTC
>TRBJ2-3|17|TRBV7-9|NA|NA
CASSLRDPDSFRDTQYF
TGTGCCAGCAGCTTGCGGGATCCGGACAGTTTTAGGGATACGCAGTATTTT
>TRBJ1-5|12|TRBV30|once|NA
CAWSVRQEPQHF
TGTGCCTGGAGTGTACGCCAAGAGCCCCAGCATTTT
>TRBJ1-2|16|TRBV24-1|NA|TRBD1
CATSDTDRDSRHGYTF
TGTGCCACCAGTGACACCGACAGGGATTCTCGTCATGGCTACACCTTC
>TRBJ2-2|15|TRBV6-5|NA|NA
CASSYSSENTGELFF
TGTGCCAGCAGTTACTCGAGCGAGAACACCGGGGAGCTGTTTTTT
>TRBJ2-5|14|TRBV7-7|few|NA
CASSKTGIQETQYF
TGTGCCAGCAGCAAAACAGGAATTCAAGAGACCCAGTACTTC
>TRBJ1-5|14|TRBV6-5|NA|NA
CASSFESTNQPQHF
TGTGCCAGCAGTTTCGAGAGCACCAATCAGCCCCAGCATTTT
>TRBJ2-3|14|TRBV27|NA|NA
CASRRGKRTDTQYF
TGTGCCAGCAGACGGGGTAAGAGAACAGATACGCAGTATTTT
>TRBJ1-2|14|TRBV5-8|NA|NA
CASSLAGQIYGYTF
TGTGCCAGCAGCTTGGCCGGACAGATCTATGGCTACACCTTC
>TRBJ2-2|14|TRBV6-5|NA|NA
CASFIPRETGELFF
TGTGCCAGCTTCATACCCAGGGAGACCGGGGAGCTGTTTTTT
>TRBJ1-2|14|TRBV6-5|once|NA
CASSYSAGGGGYTF
TGTGCCAGCAGTTACTCTGCAGGAGGAGGAGGCTACACCTTC
>TRBJ2-1|15|TRBV5-6|NA|NA
CASSLGGDSYNEQFF
TGTGCCAGCAGCTTGGGGGGCGATTCCTACAATGAGCAGTTCTTC
>TRBJ1-6|15|TRBV2|few|NA
CASREWTAQGSPLHF
TGTGCCAGCAGAGAATGGACAGCCCAGGGTTCACCCCTCCACTTT
>TRBJ1-1|12|TRBV19|NA|NA
CASSSGETEAFF
TGTGCCAGTAGTTCCGGGGAAACTGAAGCTTTCTTT
>TRBJ1-6|13|TRBV6-4|NA|NA
CASSDSGVAPLHF
TGTGCCAGCAGTGACTCGGGCGTAGCACCCCTCCACTTT